Below, 18 T cell receptor beta chains from the same sample are listed, as sequenced in a study of blood T cells in healthy people across ages (dated by TCRdb to the mid-2010s). Receptors were amplified or captured by 5' RACE. A second PCR of roughly 6 to 11 cycles was run with a J-beta primer mix and a sample-barcoded 5' primer. Through fastp at Q25 and MiXCR, TCRdb rebuilt clones from the public reads, retaining in-frame beta chains. Here each entry gathers all rows of one CDR3 protein and keeps the most common genes and DNA. This sample has around 2 million distinct CDR3 sequences in its table, and roughly two fifths of those were observed once. Approximately 22% of the sample goes to the ten largest clones. Material: blood. These receptors originate from a human donor in good health.

J is TRBJ2-3 and V is TRBV20-1; TRBD2 matches 9 bases. This CDR3 is 16 amino acids long. CDR1 and CDR2 from the germline V gene are DFQATT and SNEGSKA (reference sequence). J was trimmed by 5 bases and V by 6 bases; bases with no gene match: 15. DNA of the CDR3: TGCAGTGCCCGACTGGCCCTAGCGGGGCAAAGAGATACGCAGTATTTT. As protein: CSARLALAGQRDTQYF.

J is TRBJ1-5 and V is TRBV2; weak D call: TRBD1 (5 bases). Germline loops: CDR1 SNHLY, CDR2 FYNNEI. The CDR3 extends over 16 amino acids. Trimming shortened V by 6 bases and J by 7 bases, and 22 bases separated the two germline ends. CDR3 bases: TGTGCCAGCAGCAAAGGACAAGGGCTTTTCTCCCAGCCCCAGCATTTT. This codes for CASSKGQGLFSQPQHF.

This clonotype appeared once. This chain joins TRBV18 and TRBJ2-7; D possibly uses TRBD1 or TRBD2 (5 bases each). The germline V and J ends were trimmed by 3 bases and 2 bases, with 14 bases remaining between them. The CDR3 length is 15 residues. Germline values: CDR1 KGHSH, CDR2 LQKENI. Here the CDR3 DNA reads TGTGCCAGCTCACCGAGAGGGGCGCAGACCTACGAGCAGTACTTC. It encodes CASSPRGAQTYEQYF.

The CDR3 reads CSAGNKYF. Written as DNA, the CDR3 is TGCAGTGCAGGGAATAAGTACTTC. The chain links TRBV20-1 to TRBJ2-4; D is uncertain. Germline V gene sequence: CDR1 DFQATT, CDR2 SNEGSKA (reference sequence). The length of the CDR3 is 8 residues. Trimming took 6 bases from V and 14 from J, leaving 8 bases between them.

This clonotype was seen a few times. The gene calls are TRBV7-9 and TRBJ2-4, with TRBD2 matching 14 bases. The ends lost 5 bases at V and 13 bases at J; junction bases unmatched: 10. Germline CDR1 and CDR2: SEHNR and FQNEAQ (reference sequence). The CDR3 length is 15 residues. The CDR3, as DNA: TGTGCCAGCAGCCCCCCCGGGACTAGCGGGGGAGAGCAGTACTTC. Protein product: CASSPPGTSGGEQYF.

This clonotype was detected only a few times. This chain's CDR3 is CSAFKLNTEAFF. CDR3 DNA sequence: TGCAGCGCTTTTAAGCTGAACACTGAAGCTTTCTTT. The rearrangement uses TRBV29-1 and TRBJ1-1; D unresolved. This CDR3 region has 12 residues. CDR1 is SQVTM, CDR2 ANQGSEA, per germline. V gave up 7 bases and J gave up 0 bases, with 9 bases separating them.

This clonotype has more than one count but fewer than ten. The CDR3 nucleotides read TGTGCCAGCAGCTTAGAAGTGGACAGGAAAGAGACCCAGTACTTC. It encodes CASSLEVDRKETQYF. The rearrangement links TRBV7-2 to TRBJ2-5; 7 nucleotides match TRBD1. Trimming removed 1 base from V and 3 bases from J; junction bases left unmatched: 5. The CDR3 has 15 residues. Germline CDR1 reads SGHTA; CDR2 reads FQGNSA.

The chain links TRBV5-1 to TRBJ2-1; 12 positions match TRBD1. The CDR3 has 15 amino acids. Losses at the gene ends were 2 bases for V and 8 bases for J; bases not matched to a gene: 5. Germline CDR1 is SGHRS and CDR2 is YFSETQ. CDR3 protein: CASSFRDRGLHEQFF. DNA for the CDR3: TGCGCCAGCAGCTTCCGGGACAGGGGGCTGCATGAGCAGTTCTTC.

The rearrangement links TRBV6-1 to TRBJ1-2; 8 positions match TRBD1. From germline, CDR1 is MNHNS and CDR2 SASEGT. Unmatched junction bases numbered 8, after V lost 6 bases and J lost 5 bases. The CDR3 sequence is 14 residues long. The CDR3 reads CASRGGQEGYGYTF. The DNA of the CDR3 is TGTGCCAGCAGAGGGGGACAGGAGGGGTATGGCTACACCTTC.

The chain combines TRBV27 with TRBJ1-1; the D gene is possibly TRBD1 (5 bases). Trimming cost V 2 bases and J 8 bases, with 15 bases left between them. CDR3 size: 14 residues. CDR1 and CDR2 from the germline V gene are MNHEY and SMNVEV (reference sequence). For the CDR3, the DNA is TGTGCCAGCAGTTTAGTTGGGGCCCTACGAGAAGCTTTCTTT. It codes for CASSLVGALREAFF.

This clonotype was seen a handful of times. The chain joins TRBV27 to TRBJ2-7, with TRBD1 matching 8 bases. This CDR3 has 12 residues. CDR1 is MNHEY and CDR2 is SMNVEV in the germline V gene (reference sequence). V shed 11 bases, J shed 5 bases, and the junction held 8 bases outside the gene matches. The chain's CDR3 is CAVRDRYNEQYF. The CDR3 DNA reads as TGTGCCGTCCGGGACAGGTATAACGAGCAGTACTTC.

The chain is built from TRBV29-1 and TRBJ2-3; 7 positions agree with TRBD2. The CDR3 has 13 residues. V lost 1 base and J lost 6; bases outside the gene matches: 4. Per the germline V gene, CDR1 is SQVTM and CDR2 is ANQGSEA. CDR3 coding DNA: TGCAGCGTTGAAGGGGGGGGGAAGGATACGCAGTATTTT. It specifies CSVEGGGKDTQYF.

The chain employs TRBV7-9 and TRBJ2-3, with a possible D match to TRBD1 (5 bases). The V end was cut by 2 bases, the J end by 0 bases, with 18 bases between. The germline V gene has CDR1 SEHNR and CDR2 FQNEAQ (reference sequence). The CDR3 sequence is 18 residues long. The CDR3: CASSLIKGPGPSTDTQYF. The CDR3 coding sequence is TGTGCCAGCAGCTTAATAAAGGGCCCAGGGCCCAGCACAGATACGCAGTATTTT.

In its sample, this clonotype was seen a few times. This rearrangement joins TRBV7-3 to TRBJ2-3; 8 bases agree with TRBD2. This CDR3 spans 16 amino acids. Germline assignment: CDR1 SGHTA and CDR2 FQGTGA. J gave up 0 bases and V 1 base, and 3 bases lay outside the gene matches. The CDR3 region has the DNA TGTGCCAGCAGCTTAAAGGGACTAGGGAGCACAGATACGCAGTATTTT. Its translation: CASSLKGLGSTDTQYF.

The genes are TRBV2 and TRBJ2-1, with D hard to call. The CDR3 is 15 amino acids. The V and J ends lost 7 bases and 0 bases respectively, with 13 bases between them. CDR1 is SNHLY and CDR2 is FYNNEI in the germline V gene. The CDR3 DNA follows: TGTGCCAGCATGGACCAAAGGAGCTCCTACAATGAGCAGTTCTTC. Encoded protein: CASMDQRSSYNEQFF.

This clonotype was seen a few times. V is TRBV11-2 and J is TRBJ2-7; TRBD1 matches at 7 bases. The V gene end was trimmed by 3 bases and the J gene end by 4 bases; junction bases not matched to a gene: 9. The CDR3 length is 15 residues. Germline-derived CDR1 and CDR2 are SGHAT and FQNNGV. CDR3 nucleotide sequence: TGTGCCAGCAGCTTCCCGGACAGGATGGTTTACGAGCAGTACTTC. Protein: CASSFPDRMVYEQYF.

Notes on this clonotype: A read error may account for a junction end that differs from germline. The chain recombines TRBV29-1 with TRBJ1-1; 8 bases are shared with TRBD1. The V gene's germline CDR1 is SQVTM and CDR2 ANQGSEA. The CDR3 is 13 residues long. The CDR3 bases are TGCAGCGCCCTGGACAGGGAGAGCACTGAAACTTTCTTT. Encoded protein: CSALDRESTETFF.

This chain connects TRBV20-1 to TRBJ1-4; no clear D gene. The CDR3 loop spans 14 amino acids. Per germline, CDR1 DFQATT and CDR2 SNEGSKA (reference sequence). Trimming cost V 3 bases and J 0 bases, with 8 bases left between them. The CDR3 DNA follows: TGCAGTGCTAGTGGGCCGCCAACTAATGAAAAACTGTTTTTT. Translated: CSASGPPTNEKLFF.